Given below is one T cell receptor (beta chain) in context. Its antigen is not identified. The data derive from a study of long-term antiretroviral therapy in people with HIV. Study-wide context: Collection dates of the earliest samples fall about a decade before the 2015 immediate-ART recommendation. Study-wide points: Diversity remained lower than transplant donor controls, even though it increased after ART. Repertoire composition at all time points was dominated by clones that had expanded before ART.

The CDR3 covers 17 residues. From germline, CDR1 is MGHRA and CDR2 YSYEKL. The trim removed 0 bases at V and 4 bases at J, leaving 3 bases unmatched. Version v3.0 of the immunoSEQ assay was performed at survey level. Data came from immunoSEQ multiplex PCR; TCRdb stores just in-frame clones and leaves some out. The sample has 6,500 to 8,500 clones, around 80% seen once. Sequencing was performed on unsorted PBMCs, taken 1.1 years after starting antiretroviral therapy. This sequence joins TRBV4-1 and TRBJ2-1; 13 bases match TRBD2. The TCR comes from a man aged 40-49 years with HIV. The CDR3 is CASSQDGTSGDYNEQFF. The DNA for the CDR3 is TGCGCCAGCAGCCAAGATGGGACTAGCGGGGATTACAATGAGCAGTTCTTC.